These T cell receptor beta chains were read from a single sample in a study of T cell responses to AZD1222 COVID-19 vaccine. Using immunoSEQ multiplex PCR, the repertoire was profiled, and TCRdb retains in-frame clones only, with some absent. The sample includes approximately 150,000 clones, approximately 90% seen only once; the top ten take less than 1.3%. The specimen was peripheral blood, collected 28 days after the second AZD1222 dose. All receptors derive from an adult who received the AZD1222 COVID-19 vaccine. Each CDR3 is given with its conserved first and last residue. A D gene is named only where the DNA matches it firmly. Only part of the rows carry a size: once, few, many, or a class if the clone is expanded.

j_call	d_call	clone_size	v_call	cdr3_nt	cdr3_aa
TRBJ1-4	TRBD1	NA	TRBV4-1	TGCGCCAGCAGCCAAGGACAGGGAACTAATGAAAAACTGTTTTTT	CASSQGQGTNEKLFF
TRBJ2-5	TRBD2	once	TRBV6-1	TGTGCCAGCAGTGAATTTAGCGGGGGGCCTCAAGAGACCCAGTACTTC	CASSEFSGGPQETQYF
TRBJ1-2	NA	NA	TRBV19	TGTGCCAGTGCTCCACAGGGATATGGCTACACCTTC	CASAPQGYGYTF
TRBJ2-1	NA	NA	TRBV18	TGTGCCAGCTCACCAGAACAGGCAGTAGAGTACAATGAGCAGTTCTTC	CASSPEQAVEYNEQFF
TRBJ1-1	NA	NA	TRBV29-1	TGCAGCGCCCGACGGCGGGGCACTGAAGCTTTCTTT	CSARRRGTEAFF
TRBJ1-3	NA	NA	TRBV4-1	TGCGCCAGCAGCCAAGATCGAGGAGATAGAAACACCATATATTTT	CASSQDRGDRNTIYF
TRBJ1-3	NA	NA	TRBV18	TGTGCCAGCTCACCACCTTCAGGGAGCTCTGGAAACACCATATATTTT	CASSPPSGSSGNTIYF
TRBJ2-7	TRBD2	NA	TRBV6-6	TGTGCCAGCACCCCTCGGAGGGGACTAGGAGCCTACGAGCAGTACTTC	CASTPRRGLGAYEQYF
TRBJ1-2	NA	NA	TRBV5-4	TGTGCCAGCAGCTACAAACAGGGTCCCCTTAAGGGTGGCTACACCTTC	CASSYKQGPLKGGYTF
TRBJ2-3	TRBD1	once	TRBV29-1	TGCAGCGTCGGACAGGGGACAGATACGCAGTATTTT	CSVGQGTDTQYF
TRBJ1-2	TRBD1	NA	TRBV7-9	TGTGCCAGCAGCCCTCGACAGGGTAACTATGGCTACACCTTC	CASSPRQGNYGYTF
TRBJ1-5	NA	NA	TRBV23-1	TGCGCCAGCAGCCGTTGGCCAACGGGGCTCCTCAATCAGCCCCAGCATTTT	CASSRWPTGLLNQPQHF
TRBJ1-5	NA	NA	TRBV5-5	TGTGCCAGCAGCTTGCAGCCCTTCAATCAGCCCCAGCATTTT	CASSLQPFNQPQHF
TRBJ1-1	NA	once	TRBV24-1	TGTGCCACCAGTGCTACGGGATCGAGTACTGGTGCTTTCTTT	CATSATGSSTGAFF
TRBJ1-1	NA	once	TRBV6-5	TGTGCCAGCACCTCCGGGCCCAACACTGAAGCTTTCTTT	CASTSGPNTEAFF
TRBJ1-2	NA	NA	TRBV5-4	TGTGCCAGCAGCTTGGTTCAGGGAAATGGCTACACCTTC	CASSLVQGNGYTF
TRBJ1-1	NA	NA	TRBV19	TGTGCCAGTAGCTCGTTGGGGTCTGAAGCTTTCTTT	CASSSLGSEAFF
TRBJ1-1	NA	NA	TRBV12-5	TGTGCTAGTGGTTTGGTATTGGGGAACACTGAAGCTTTCTTT	CASGLVLGNTEAFF
TRBJ2-2	NA	NA	TRBV2	TGTGCCAGCAACCTAGGACAGAACACCGGGGAGCTGTTTTTT	CASNLGQNTGELFF
TRBJ1-2	NA	NA	TRBV10-3	TGTGCCATCAGTGATCCCGCGGGGTGGGCTAACTATGGCTACACCTTC	CAISDPAGWANYGYTF
TRBJ1-1	NA	NA	TRBV5-1	TGCGCCAGCAGCTTGGGGCTAACACGCCTCATGAACACTGAAGCTTTCTTT	CASSLGLTRLMNTEAFF
TRBJ1-4	TRBD1	NA	TRBV5-4	TGTGCCAGCAGCCGGACAGGGGGCGATGGTGAAAAACTGTTTTTT	CASSRTGGDGEKLFF
TRBJ1-1	NA	NA	TRBV25-1	TGTGCCAGCACCCCTTCCGGGGGCTCGGGCACTGAAGCTTTCTTT	CASTPSGGSGTEAFF
TRBJ1-3	NA	NA	TRBV25-1	TGTGCCAGCAGTGACGGGGTCTCTGGAAACACCATATATTTT	CASSDGVSGNTIYF
TRBJ1-2	TRBD1	NA	TRBV6-1	TGTGCCAGCAGTGGGCCGGGACAGGGGCCTTCTAACTATGGCTACACCTTC	CASSGPGQGPSNYGYTF
TRBJ2-1	TRBD2	NA	TRBV7-6	TGTGCCAGCAGCCGGACTAGCGGGGGGGCCGCCGACAATGAGCAGTTCTTC	CASSRTSGGAADNEQFF
TRBJ2-6	NA	NA	TRBV6-1	TGTGCCAGCAGTGAATCCCCGCGCTCTGGGGCCAACGTCCTGACTTTC	CASSESPRSGANVLTF
TRBJ2-7	TRBD2	NA	TRBV30	TGTGGGGGGGGTGCCGCCTACGAGCAGTACTTC	CGGGAAYEQYF
TRBJ1-2	NA	once	TRBV6-6	TGTGCCAGCAGTTCGACGTCGACAGGTTTTGGCTACACCTTC	CASSSTSTGFGYTF
TRBJ2-1	TRBD1	NA	TRBV5-6	TGTGCCAGCAGCTTCGGGACAGCGAACAATGAGCAGTTCTTC	CASSFGTANNEQFF
TRBJ2-1	TRBD2	NA	TRBV6-6	TGTGCCAGCAGTTACCTGCGGGGGGGCCATGAGCAGTTCTTC	CASSYLRGGHEQFF
TRBJ1-4	NA	once	TRBV19	TGTGCCAGTACCCCGCGAAGGGCAGGCAATGAAAAACTGTTTTTT	CASTPRRAGNEKLFF
TRBJ2-5	NA	NA	TRBV6-5	TGTGCCAGCAGTCAAACCGGTACCCCGGAGACCCAGTACTTC	CASSQTGTPETQYF
TRBJ2-7	NA	NA	TRBV27	TGTGCCAGCAGCCGGAATACCCACGAGCAGTACTTC	CASSRNTHEQYF
TRBJ2-5	TRBD2	once	TRBV6-5	TGTGCCAGCAGTATCACTAGCGGGGGGGCGGAGACCCAGTACTTC	CASSITSGGAETQYF
TRBJ2-7	TRBD1	NA	TRBV7-6	TGTGCCAGCAGCTGGCAGGACAGGGAATCCTACGAGCAGTACTTC	CASSWQDRESYEQYF
TRBJ1-1	NA	NA	TRBV29-1	TGCAGCGTTTTTGGGGGTGCCACTGAAGCTTTCTTT	CSVFGGATEAFF
TRBJ1-1	NA	NA	TRBV7-6	TGTGCCAGCAGCCTACAACACTCTAATCGTGAAGCTTTCTTT	CASSLQHSNREAFF
TRBJ1-3	NA	NA	TRBV5-6	TGTGCCAGCAGCTTGGGGCCGACGTCCGGAAACACCATATATTTT	CASSLGPTSGNTIYF
TRBJ2-1	TRBD1	NA	TRBV14	TGTGCCAGCAGCCCATACCACAGGGGGACCTCCTACAATGAGCAGTTCTTC	CASSPYHRGTSYNEQFF
TRBJ1-3	NA	NA	TRBV29-1	TGCAGCGTTGAGGGCCTCTCTGGAAACACCATATATTTT	CSVEGLSGNTIYF
TRBJ1-1	NA	NA	TRBV7-9	TGTGCCAGCAGCTTAACCGGAAACACTGAAGCTTTCTTT	CASSLTGNTEAFF
TRBJ2-5	TRBD1	NA	TRBV7-8	TGTGCCAGCAGCCCGTTTGTGGCGGACAGGGCACAAGAGACCCAGTACTTC	CASSPFVADRAQETQYF
TRBJ2-7	TRBD2	NA	TRBV9	TGTGCCAGCAGCCAAAGCGGGGTGATCGGCGAGCAGTACTTC	CASSQSGVIGEQYF
TRBJ2-7	NA	NA	TRBV6-5	TGTGCCAGCAGTTACTCGTCGTCCAGCTCCTACGAGCAGTACTTC	CASSYSSSSSYEQYF
TRBJ1-1	NA	NA	TRBV19	TGTGCCAGTAGTATTGGGGAGAGGACTGAAGCTTTCTTT	CASSIGERTEAFF
TRBJ1-1	NA	NA	TRBV2	TGTGCCAGCAAAGAACCCGACGGGAACACTGAAGCTTTCTTT	CASKEPDGNTEAFF
TRBJ1-2	NA	NA	TRBV9	TGTGCCAGCAGCGCGGCCGGAGGTGGCTACACCTTC	CASSAAGGGYTF
TRBJ1-1	TRBD1	NA	TRBV19	TGTGCCAGTAGACGGGACAGGGAGGGCACTGAAGCTTTCTTT	CASRRDREGTEAFF
TRBJ2-1	TRBD2	NA	TRBV5-6	TGTGCCAGCAGCCCGGCCGGGGGGGGTAGCTCCTACAATGAGCAGTTCTTC	CASSPAGGGSSYNEQFF
TRBJ1-5	NA	once	TRBV12-3/TRBV12-4	TGTGCCAGCAGTTTCAATCCGGGGCCCCAGCATTTT	CASSFNPGPQHF
TRBJ2-2	NA	NA	TRBV5-1	TGCGCCAGCAGCTTAAGGGGGGAAACCGGGGAGCTGTTTTTT	CASSLRGETGELFF
TRBJ2-3	TRBD2	few	TRBV6-1	TGTGCCAGCAGTGAATTTACTAGCGGTACGCAGTATTTT	CASSEFTSGTQYF
TRBJ2-7	NA	few	TRBV5-1	TGCGCCAGCAGCTTGGAAGCGGCCCCTCGGGGGGAGCAGTACTTC	CASSLEAAPRGEQYF